A single T cell receptor (beta chain) is shown here with its context. Antigen unknown. Libraries were prepared by immunoSEQ multiplex PCR; TCRdb keeps only in-frame clonotypes and omits some of them. The table has 15,000 to 20,000 clones, 60% to 80% seen once; the top ten hold 2.6%. These data belong to a study of neoadjuvant anti-PD-1 for oral cavity cancer. Overall study results and limits: PBMC Gini-index clonality exceeded responders' in non-responders post-nivolumab.

CDR3 length equals 16 residues. Trimming at V came to 5 bases and at J to 3 bases, leaving 8 bases not matched to a gene. Germline values: CDR1 SGHVS, CDR2 FNYEAQ. The sample was PBMCs, taken before nivolumab (anti-PD-1) treatment. The clonotype was recovered from a person aged 35-79 years with oral cavity squamous cell carcinoma. The V and J genes are TRBV7-6 and TRBJ2-3, with TRBD2 matching over 10 bases. The CDR3 DNA sequence: TGTGCCAGCAGCACATCAAAGCGGGGGGGAACAGATACGCAGTATTTT. It is translated as CASSTSKRGGTDTQYF.